This T cell receptor (beta chain) was identified in a study of shared clonotypes between healthy human individuals. Healthy and HIV-negative, the adult donors had no recent acute infections or vaccinations. The table came from immunoSEQ multiplex PCR; TCRdb's copy has only in-frame clones and leaves some out. The sample has millions of clones; approximately 93% are singletons. This clone was counted only a few times. Its antigen is undetermined. Other DNA sequences within the sample encode an identical CDR3. Study-level findings and limits: With a handful of donors compared, 4% to 5.5% of naive CD4 clonotypes were shared.

This CDR3 region has 14 residues. The V and J ends lost 0 bases and 1 base respectively, with 8 bases between them. Germline CDR1 and CDR2: SGHRS and YFSETQ. V and J are TRBV5-1 and TRBJ2-7, with TRBD2 as a possible D gene (6 bases). The sample consisted of naive CD4+ T cells from PBMCs. Described subset: CD45RA+ positively selected. The sequence was obtained from a man between 18 and 35 years old in good health. Some clones in this sample may be carry-over from other donors' samples. The CDR3 spells CASSLAGGSYEQYF. The DNA of the CDR3 is TGCGCCAGCAGCTTGGCCGGGGGATCCTACGAGCAGTACTTC.